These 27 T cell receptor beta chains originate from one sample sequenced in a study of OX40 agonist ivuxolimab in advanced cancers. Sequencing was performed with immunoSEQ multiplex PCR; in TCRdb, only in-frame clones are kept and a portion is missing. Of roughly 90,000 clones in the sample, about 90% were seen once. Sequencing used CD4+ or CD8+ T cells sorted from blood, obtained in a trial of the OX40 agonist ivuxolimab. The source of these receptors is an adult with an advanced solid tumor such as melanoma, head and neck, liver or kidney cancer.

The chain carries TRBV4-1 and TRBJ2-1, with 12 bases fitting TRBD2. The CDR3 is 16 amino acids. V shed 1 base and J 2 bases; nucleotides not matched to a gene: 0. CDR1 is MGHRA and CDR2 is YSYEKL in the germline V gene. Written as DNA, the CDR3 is TGCGCCAGCAGCCAAGGGACTAGCGGGGCCTACAATGAGCAGTTCTTC. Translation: CASSQGTSGAYNEQFF.

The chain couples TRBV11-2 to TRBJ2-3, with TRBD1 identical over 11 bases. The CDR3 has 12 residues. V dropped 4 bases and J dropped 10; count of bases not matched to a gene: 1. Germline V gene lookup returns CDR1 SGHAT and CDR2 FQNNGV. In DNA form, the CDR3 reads TGTGCCAGCAGCTGGACAGGGGGCGCGCAGTATTTT. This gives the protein CASSWTGGAQYF. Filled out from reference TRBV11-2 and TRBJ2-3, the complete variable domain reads EAGVAQSPRYKIIEKRQSVAFWCNPISGHATLYWYQQILGQGPKLLIQFQNNGVVDDSQLPKDRFSAERLKGVDSTLKIQPAKLEDSAVYLCASSWTGGAQYFGPGTRLTVL.

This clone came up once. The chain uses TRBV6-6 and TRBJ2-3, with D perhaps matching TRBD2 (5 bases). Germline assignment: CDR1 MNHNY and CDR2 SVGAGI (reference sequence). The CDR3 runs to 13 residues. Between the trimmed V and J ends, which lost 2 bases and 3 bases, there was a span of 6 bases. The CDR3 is CASSYRETDTQYF. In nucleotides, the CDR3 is TGTGCCAGCAGTTACCGGGAAACAGATACGCAGTATTTT.

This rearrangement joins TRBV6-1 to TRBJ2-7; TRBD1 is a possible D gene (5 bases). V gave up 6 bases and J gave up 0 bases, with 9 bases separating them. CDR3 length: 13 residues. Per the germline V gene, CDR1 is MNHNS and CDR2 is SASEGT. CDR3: CASRGPSSYEQYF. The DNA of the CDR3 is TGTGCCAGCAGGGGGCCTTCCTCCTACGAGCAGTACTTC.

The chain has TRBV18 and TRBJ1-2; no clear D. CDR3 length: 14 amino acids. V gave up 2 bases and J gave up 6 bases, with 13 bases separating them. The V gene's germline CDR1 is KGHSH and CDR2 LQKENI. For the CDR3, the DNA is TGTGCCAGCTCACCAAGAAGGGCCCGGGATGGCTACACCTTC. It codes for CASSPRRARDGYTF.

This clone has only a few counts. The CDR3 DNA sequence: TGTGCCAGTAGTATAAAAGGGACACTGAACACTGAAGCTTTCTTT. Protein product: CASSIKGTLNTEAFF. The chain uses TRBV19 and TRBJ1-1, with a weak D call TRBD1 (6 bases). This CDR3 spans 15 amino acids. Germline V gene data show CDR1 as LNHDA and CDR2 as SQIVND (reference sequence). V was cut by 2 bases and J by 0 bases, with 10 bases left in between.

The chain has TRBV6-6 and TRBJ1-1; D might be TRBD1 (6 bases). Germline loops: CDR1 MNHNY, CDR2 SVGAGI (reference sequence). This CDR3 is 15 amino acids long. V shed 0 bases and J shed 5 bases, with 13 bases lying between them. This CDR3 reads CASSYSRGRGTEAFF. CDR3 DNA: TGTGCCAGCAGTTACTCGAGGGGCAGGGGAACTGAAGCTTTCTTT.

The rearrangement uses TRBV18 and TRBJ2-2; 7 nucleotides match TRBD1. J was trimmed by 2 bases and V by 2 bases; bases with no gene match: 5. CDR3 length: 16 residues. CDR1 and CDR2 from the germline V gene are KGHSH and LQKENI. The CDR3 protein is CASSPTGTVNTGELFF. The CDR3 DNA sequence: TGTGCCAGCTCACCAACTGGGACAGTCAACACCGGGGAGCTGTTTTTT.

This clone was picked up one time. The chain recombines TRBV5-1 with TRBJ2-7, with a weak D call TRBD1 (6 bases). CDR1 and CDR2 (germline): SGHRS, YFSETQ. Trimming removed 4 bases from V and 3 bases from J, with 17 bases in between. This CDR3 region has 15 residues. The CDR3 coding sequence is TGCGCCAGCAGCCCGGGAACAGGGAAGGGCTACGAGCAGTACTTC. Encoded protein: CASSPGTGKGYEQYF.

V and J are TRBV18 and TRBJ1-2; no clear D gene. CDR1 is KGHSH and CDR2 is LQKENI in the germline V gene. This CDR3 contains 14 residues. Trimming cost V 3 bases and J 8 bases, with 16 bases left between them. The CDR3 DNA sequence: TGTGCCAGCTCACCCGGGTTTCTTCGAGAAGGCTACACCTTC. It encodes CASSPGFLREGYTF.

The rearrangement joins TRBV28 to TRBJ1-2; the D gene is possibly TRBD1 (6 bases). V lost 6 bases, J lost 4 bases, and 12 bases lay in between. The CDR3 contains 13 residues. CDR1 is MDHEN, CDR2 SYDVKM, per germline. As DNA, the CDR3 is TGTGCCAGCAGAGGCGACAGGCTCTATGGCTACACCTTC. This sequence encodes CASRGDRLYGYTF.

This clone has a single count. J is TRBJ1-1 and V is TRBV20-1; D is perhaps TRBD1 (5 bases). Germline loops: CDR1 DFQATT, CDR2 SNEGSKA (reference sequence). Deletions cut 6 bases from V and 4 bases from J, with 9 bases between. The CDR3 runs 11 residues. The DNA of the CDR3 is TGCAGTGCGCCAGGGAGCACTGAAGCTTTCTTT. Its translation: CSAPGSTEAFF.

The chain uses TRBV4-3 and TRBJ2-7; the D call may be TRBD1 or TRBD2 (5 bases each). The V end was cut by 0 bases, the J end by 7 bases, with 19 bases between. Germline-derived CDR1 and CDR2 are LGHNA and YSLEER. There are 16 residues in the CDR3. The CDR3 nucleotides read TGCGCCAGCAGCCAAGACACAGGTGGGTGGGGGAGAGAGCAGTACTTC. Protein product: CASSQDTGGWGREQYF.

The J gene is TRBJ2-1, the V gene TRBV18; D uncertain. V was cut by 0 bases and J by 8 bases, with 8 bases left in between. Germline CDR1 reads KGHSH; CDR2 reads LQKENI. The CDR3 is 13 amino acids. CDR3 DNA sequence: TGTGCCAGCTCACCACCGCTATACGATGAGCAGTTCTTC. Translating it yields CASSPPLYDEQFF.

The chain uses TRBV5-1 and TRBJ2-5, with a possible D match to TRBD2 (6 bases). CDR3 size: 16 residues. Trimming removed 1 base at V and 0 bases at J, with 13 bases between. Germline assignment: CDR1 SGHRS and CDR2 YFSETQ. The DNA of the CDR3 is TGCGCCAGCAGCTTGCGCGGGACCACGTACCAAGAGACCCAGTACTTC. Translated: CASSLRGTTYQETQYF.

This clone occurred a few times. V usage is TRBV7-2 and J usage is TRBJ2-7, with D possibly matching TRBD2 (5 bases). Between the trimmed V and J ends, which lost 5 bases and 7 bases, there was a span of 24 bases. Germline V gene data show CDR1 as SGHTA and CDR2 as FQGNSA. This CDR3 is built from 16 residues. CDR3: CASSPGGGSPFSEQYF. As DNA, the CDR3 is TGTGCCAGCAGCCCCGGAGGAGGTTCCCCCTTTTCGGAGCAGTACTTC. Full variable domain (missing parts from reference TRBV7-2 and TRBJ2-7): GAGVSQSPSNKVTEKGKDVELRCDPISGHTALYWYRQSLGQGLEFLIYFQGNSAPDKSGLPSDRFSAERTGGSVSTLTIQRTQQEDSAVYLCASSPGGGSPFSEQYFGPGTRLTVT.

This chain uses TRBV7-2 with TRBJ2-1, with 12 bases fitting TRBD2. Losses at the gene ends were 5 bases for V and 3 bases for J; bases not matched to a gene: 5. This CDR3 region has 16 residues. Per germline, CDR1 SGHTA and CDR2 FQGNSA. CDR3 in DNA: TGTGCCAGCAGCCCCTCGACTAGCGGGGGCTACAATGAGCAGTTCTTC. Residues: CASSPSTSGGYNEQFF.

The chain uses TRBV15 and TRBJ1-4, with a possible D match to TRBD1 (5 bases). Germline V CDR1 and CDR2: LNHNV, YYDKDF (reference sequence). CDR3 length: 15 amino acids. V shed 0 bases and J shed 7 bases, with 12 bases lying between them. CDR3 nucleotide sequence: TGTGCCACCAGCAGAGAGACCGGGACGAGTGAAAAACTGTTTTTT. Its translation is CATSRETGTSEKLFF.

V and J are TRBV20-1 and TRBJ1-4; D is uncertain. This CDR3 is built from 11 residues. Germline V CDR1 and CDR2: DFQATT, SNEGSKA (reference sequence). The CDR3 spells CGFATNEKLFF. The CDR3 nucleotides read TGCGGGTTTGCAACTAATGAAAAACTGTTTTTT.

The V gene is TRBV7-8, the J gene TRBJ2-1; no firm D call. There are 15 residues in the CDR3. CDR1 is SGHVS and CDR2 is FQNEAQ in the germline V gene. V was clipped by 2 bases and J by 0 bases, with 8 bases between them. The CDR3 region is CASSLLLSSYNEQFF. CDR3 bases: TGTGCCAGCAGCTTACTCTTGAGCTCCTACAATGAGCAGTTCTTC.

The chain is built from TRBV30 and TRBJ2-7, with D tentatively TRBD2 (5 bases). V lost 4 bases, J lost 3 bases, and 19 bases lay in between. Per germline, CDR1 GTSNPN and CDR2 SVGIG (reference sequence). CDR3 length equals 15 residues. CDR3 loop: CAWTMQIIGGYEQYF. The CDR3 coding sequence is TGTGCCTGGACCATGCAGATCATCGGAGGCTACGAGCAGTACTTC.

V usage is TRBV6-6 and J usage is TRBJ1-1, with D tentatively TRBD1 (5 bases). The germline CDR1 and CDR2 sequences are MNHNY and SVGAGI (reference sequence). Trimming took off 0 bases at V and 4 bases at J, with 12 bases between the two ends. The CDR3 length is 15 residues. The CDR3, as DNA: TGTGCCAGCAGTTACTCCGGGGGGTCGGCCACTGAAGCTTTCTTT. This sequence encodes CASSYSGGSATEAFF.

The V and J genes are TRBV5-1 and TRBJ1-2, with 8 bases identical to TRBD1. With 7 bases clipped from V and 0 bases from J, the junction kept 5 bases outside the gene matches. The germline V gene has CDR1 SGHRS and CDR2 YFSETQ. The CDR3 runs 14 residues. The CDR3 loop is CASFGQGPNYGYTF. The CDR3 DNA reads TGCGCCAGCTTTGGACAGGGTCCTAACTATGGCTACACCTTC.

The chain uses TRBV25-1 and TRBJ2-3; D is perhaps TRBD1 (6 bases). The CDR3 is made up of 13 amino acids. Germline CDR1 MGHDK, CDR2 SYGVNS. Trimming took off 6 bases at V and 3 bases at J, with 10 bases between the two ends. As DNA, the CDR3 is TGTGCCAGCAGCGTCACAGGGACAGATACGCAGTATTTT. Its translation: CASSVTGTDTQYF. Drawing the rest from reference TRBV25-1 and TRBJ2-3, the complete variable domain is EADIYQTPRYLVIGTGKKITLECSQTMGHDKMYWYQQDPGMELHLIHYSYGVNSTEKGDLSSESTVSRIRTEHFPLTLESARPSHTSQYLCASSVTGTDTQYFGPGTRLTVL.

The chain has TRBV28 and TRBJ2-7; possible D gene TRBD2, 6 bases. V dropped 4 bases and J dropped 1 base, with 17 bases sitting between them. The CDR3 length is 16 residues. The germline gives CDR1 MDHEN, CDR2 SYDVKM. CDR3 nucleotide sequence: TGTGCCAGCAGTTCCCCCACAGCGGGCACATCCTACGAGCAGTACTTC. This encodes CASSSPTAGTSYEQYF.

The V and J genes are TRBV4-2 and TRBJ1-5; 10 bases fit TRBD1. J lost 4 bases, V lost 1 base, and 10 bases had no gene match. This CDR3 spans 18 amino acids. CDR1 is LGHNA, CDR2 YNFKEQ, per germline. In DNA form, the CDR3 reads TGTGCCAGCAGCCAAGCCGTCGGAGGGACAGGGGTTAATCAGCCCCAGCATTTT. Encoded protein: CASSQAVGGTGVNQPQHF.

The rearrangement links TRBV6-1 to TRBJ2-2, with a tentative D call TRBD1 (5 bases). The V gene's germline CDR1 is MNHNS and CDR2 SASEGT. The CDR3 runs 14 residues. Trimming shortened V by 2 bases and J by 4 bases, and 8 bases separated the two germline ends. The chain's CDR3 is CASSEQGSTGELFF. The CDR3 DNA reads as TGTGCCAGCAGTGAACAGGGCAGCACCGGGGAGCTGTTTTTT.